Following are 5 T cell receptor beta chains from one sample sequenced in a study of cytomegalovirus exposure and HLA in healthy donors. The study ran its PCR with 60 Vbeta and 13 Jbeta primers. Some clones are missing from TCRdb's copy, which holds only in-frame ones; the method was immunoSEQ multiplex PCR. This sample yields about 140,000 clones, of which roughly 80% are seen a single time; under 2% belongs to the top ten. The sequencing input was PBMCs. These receptors all stem from a female donor in good health and CMV-seronegative.

The chain couples TRBV30 to TRBJ1-6, with unresolved D. The CDR3 spans 12 residues. CDR1 is GTSNPN, CDR2 SVGIG, per germline (reference sequence). V was clipped by 3 bases and J by 7 bases, with 7 bases between them. The chain's CDR3 is CAWSPQNSPLHF. DNA for the CDR3: TGTGCCTGGAGCCCCCAAAATTCACCCCTCCACTTT.

The rearrangement links TRBV15 to TRBJ1-3; D gene unclear. V lost 0 bases, J lost 10 bases, and 16 bases lay in between. The germline CDR1 and CDR2 sequences are LNHNV and YYDKDF (reference sequence). This CDR3 is 15 amino acids long. This CDR3 is CATSRDAGSLRTIYF. The CDR3 bases are TGTGCCACCAGCAGAGATGCCGGGTCCTTACGAACCATATATTTT.

J is TRBJ2-2 and V is TRBV7-9, with TRBD1 matching 10 bases. The CDR3 spans 16 residues. Per germline, CDR1 SEHNR and CDR2 FQNEAQ (reference sequence). J was trimmed by 4 bases and V by 4 bases; bases with no gene match: 6. The CDR3 loop reads CASSSTGGHSTGELFF. CDR3 bases: TGTGCCAGCAGCTCGACAGGGGGCCACTCCACCGGGGAGCTGTTTTTT.

The V call is TRBV20-1, the J call TRBJ2-5; TRBD2 matches 7 bases. The CDR3 runs 11 residues. The V gene end was trimmed by 5 bases and the J gene end by 11 bases; junction bases not matched to a gene: 8. CDR1 DFQATT and CDR2 SNEGSKA come from the germline V gene (reference sequence). The CDR3 sequence is CSAGAGTKQYF. CDR3 in DNA: TGCAGTGCTGGAGCCGGGACTAAGCAGTACTTC.

This sequence joins TRBV7-3 and TRBJ2-6, with 7 nucleotides matching TRBD1. This CDR3 comprises 17 residues. V dropped 5 bases and J dropped 0; count of bases not matched to a gene: 7. Germline-derived CDR1 and CDR2 are SGHTA and FQGTGA. In DNA, the CDR3 is TGTGCCAGCAGCCGGGACAGAACAAACTCTGGGGCCAACGTCCTGACTTTC. It is translated as CASSRDRTNSGANVLTF.